Only a few counts were recorded for the clone carrying this TCR beta chain. The antigen remains unidentified. Stem cell-like memory, regulatory, central memory and naive CD4+ cells were sorted via CD45RO/CCR7/CD25/CD127/CD95/CD27. The source of the sample is a study of beta chain features in type 1 diabetes. Overall study findings and caveats: Insertion counts at VDJ junctions were lower in type 1 diabetes patients, who also showed more deletions there. High-TCR-expressing cells could be over-represented by cDNA sequencing. In patients and controls equally, PCR might favor templates that are shorter.

V lost 1 base and J 6 bases, leaving 14 bases between the germline ends. This CDR3 is built from 15 residues. The germline CDR1 and CDR2 sequences are SGHTA and FQGTGA. Expressed TCRB transcripts were sequenced because the isolated RNA had all been reverse transcribed beforehand. Only in-frame clones appear in the TCRdb table, and some are missing; sequencing was by immunoSEQ multiplex PCR. The sample holds roughly 400,000 clones, about 14% seen once. This TCR was recovered from a woman younger than 30 in good health. The chain is built from TRBV7-3 and TRBJ2-3; D might be TRBD2 (6 bases). The sample comprised naive CD4+ T cells from blood. CDR3 DNA: TGTGCCAGCAGCTTAAACGGGGCCACTAGCGATACGCAGTATTTT. It is translated as CASSLNGATSDTQYF.